These T cell receptor beta chains were read from a single sample in a study of blood T cell repertoires in COVID-19. The data were produced by immunoSEQ multiplex PCR, yet TCRdb's version contains in-frame clones alone and is incomplete. The sample lists some 140,000 clones; 75% to 85% were seen once. Sample: peripheral blood. The receptor source for this set is a man at least 80 years old with acute or convalescent COVID-19. CDR3s include the opening cysteine and the closing phenylalanine or tryptophan.

v_call | cdr3_length | cdr3_aa
TRBV27 | 14 | CASSLLDRSTEAFF
TRBV7-8 | 18 | CASSLGNAGQGPYYGYTF
TRBV6-6 | 15 | CASSLSVSSYNEQFF
TRBV7-2 | 15 | CASSPTGVTNQPQHF
TRBV14 | 17 | CASSLGQFFDFDYGYTF
TRBV3-1/TRBV3-2 | 16 | CASSPPRFRATYGYTF
TRBV24-1 | 14 | CATSVGSPTGELFF
TRBV19 | 14 | CASSITGGGNEQFF
TRBV19 | 14 | CASSIAGGPGTQYF
TRBV7-8 | 14 | CASSLGVGNQPQHF
TRBV5-1 | 16 | CASSKGTGTFGETQYF
TRBV6-5 | 13 | CASSSREIQGYTF
TRBV6-5 | 14 | CASRVTGPPNEQFF
TRBV5-6 | 14 | CASSTTTASETQYF
TRBV4-2 | 16 | CASSHLDRAGANVLTF